One and the same sample provided the 16 T cell receptor beta chains below, sequenced in a study of shared clonotypes between healthy human individuals (dated by TCRdb to about 2020). Preparation of the library involved the immunoSEQ multiplex PCR assay. Here the immuneACCESS table is served through TCRdb, limited to in-frame sequences with V and J called. Missing clones are a known gap in these copies; in checked studies unresolved V genes cover under half, and the rest lacks a known reason. The sample table records roughly 480,000 clones; around 80% of these occur just once. The ten most abundant clones make up roughly 12% of the sample. Sequenced material: PBMCs. These TCRs come from a woman aged 35 to 49 in good health. Some clones in this sample may be carry-over from other donors' samples.

This clone occurred many times. Other nucleotide sequences from this sample produce the same CDR3. The gene calls are TRBV7-9 and TRBJ1-1; the D is unclear. Per germline, CDR1 SEHNR and CDR2 FQNEAQ (reference sequence). V was trimmed by 1 base and J by 6 bases, leaving 12 bases between them. The CDR3 contains 14 residues. CDR3 bases: TGTGCCAGCAGCTTAGGTCTGATGGGAGCTGAAGCTTTCTTT. Translating it yields CASSLGLMGAEAFF.

The chain is built from TRBV4-3 and TRBJ2-5; D gene uncertain. This CDR3 comprises 13 residues. Germline-derived CDR1 and CDR2 are LGHNA and YSLEER. Trimming left V 0 bases short and J 6 bases short, with 8 bases between. CDR3 protein: CASSQEVRKTQYF. CDR3 DNA sequence: TGCGCCAGCAGCCAAGAAGTGAGGAAGACCCAGTACTTC.

This clone was observed a single time. CDR3 nucleotides: TGTGCCAGCAGCCTCACCCCAGGGGCCAACGTCCTGACTTTC. Its protein is CASSLTPGANVLTF. The V call is TRBV7-8, the J call TRBJ2-6, with D hard to call. With 5 bases removed from V and 4 bases from J, the gap between germline ends came to 9 bases. From germline, CDR1 is SGHVS and CDR2 FQNEAQ. CDR3 size: 14 residues.

The rearrangement links TRBV6-1 to TRBJ2-1; 15 bases line up with TRBD2. Per germline, CDR1 MNHNS and CDR2 SASEGT. The V and J ends lost 2 bases and 7 bases, in that order; junction bases with no gene match: 9. This CDR3 region has 18 residues. CDR3 protein: CASSERYRTSGRVNEQFF. In DNA form, the CDR3 reads TGTGCCAGCAGTGAAAGGTATCGGACTAGCGGGAGGGTAAATGAGCAGTTCTTC.

The V and J genes are TRBV19 and TRBJ2-5; the D gene is possibly TRBD2 (6 bases). TRBJ2-7 explains the end of the DNA better; the J call may be wrong. The germline V gene has CDR1 LNHDA and CDR2 SQIVND (reference sequence). The CDR3 consists of 14 residues. CDR3 bases: TGTGCCAGTAGTATAGGCCGGGACTCTTCCGAGCAGTACTTC. Translation: CASSIGRDSSEQYF.

CDR3 loop: CASSLPPGQRTDTQYF. In nucleotides, the CDR3 is TGTGCCAGCAGCTTACCCCCGGGACAACGCACAGATACGCAGTATTTT. V gene TRBV7-6 combines with J gene TRBJ2-3, with D perhaps TRBD1 (6 bases). Germline V gene sequence: CDR1 SGHVS, CDR2 FNYEAQ. Trimming took off 2 bases at V and 1 base at J, with 13 bases between the two ends. CDR3 length: 16 residues.

A remark on this clone: At the DNA level, this CDR3 is encoded by other sequences in the same sample as well. This rearrangement joins TRBV7-3 to TRBJ2-3; D is perhaps TRBD2 (6 bases). Germline V CDR1 and CDR2: SGHTA, FQGTGA. The V and J ends lost 1 base and 2 bases respectively, with 7 bases between them. The CDR3 extends over 14 amino acids. The CDR3 spells CASSLRGLTDTQYF. In DNA, the CDR3 is TGTGCCAGCAGCTTAAGGGGACTCACAGATACGCAGTATTTT.

This chain uses TRBV7-9 with TRBJ2-1; D possibly corresponds to TRBD2 (5 bases). This CDR3 region has 15 residues. Trimming took 5 bases from V and 0 from J, leaving 11 bases between them. Germline CDR1 reads SEHNR; CDR2 reads FQNEAQ (reference sequence). The CDR3 nucleotides read TGTGCCAGCAGCCCAAGCGGAGCCTCCTACAATGAGCAGTTCTTC. The encoded protein is CASSPSGASYNEQFF.

The genes are TRBV18 and TRBJ2-3; TRBD1 agrees at 7 bases. The germline CDR1 and CDR2 sequences are KGHSH and LQKENI. CDR3 length: 13 amino acids. V lost 3 bases and J lost 5; bases outside the gene matches: 2. CDR3: CASSPRQGDTQYF. The DNA for the CDR3 is TGTGCCAGCTCACCGCGACAGGGAGATACGCAGTATTTT.

CDR3 DNA sequence: TGCGCCAGCAGCTTGGAACGCGCGAGCTCTGGAAACACCATATATTTT. It translates to CASSLERASSGNTIYF. This chain uses TRBV5-1 with TRBJ1-3; D gene uncertain. Trimming pared 0 bases from V and 0 bases from J, leaving 10 bases between. Germline lookup yields CDR1 SGHRS and CDR2 YFSETQ. The CDR3 consists of 16 residues.

This rearrangement joins TRBV11-1 to TRBJ2-3, with D perhaps TRBD1 (5 bases). Per the germline V gene, CDR1 is SGHAT and CDR2 is FQDESV (reference sequence). CDR3 length: 15 amino acids. Trimming left V 1 base short and J 4 bases short, with 12 bases between. The CDR3 here is CASSLEGIRADTQYF. The DNA of the CDR3 is TGTGCCAGCAGCTTAGAGGGGATTCGAGCAGATACGCAGTATTTT.

The V gene is TRBV11-2, the J gene TRBJ2-1; D not certain. CDR3 length: 15 residues. The ends were cut back, 0 bases at V and 2 bases at J, with 8 bases in the middle. The germline CDR1 and CDR2 sequences are SGHAT and FQNNGV. DNA of the CDR3: TGTGCCAGCAGCTTAGAAGGCTTCCCCTACAATGAGCAGTTCTTC. The encoded protein is CASSLEGFPYNEQFF.

The chain has TRBV29-1 and TRBJ2-3; 15 nucleotides align to TRBD2. The CDR3 has 20 amino acids. Trimming at V came to 2 bases and at J to 0 bases, leaving 12 bases not matched to a gene. Germline lookup yields CDR1 SQVTM and CDR2 ANQGSEA. As DNA, the CDR3 is TGCAGCGTTGAATACGGACTAGCGGGAGGGCCGAGTGGGAGCACAGATACGCAGTATTTT. It specifies CSVEYGLAGGPSGSTDTQYF.

This chain joins TRBV5-1 and TRBJ2-7; 7 nucleotides align to TRBD1. The ends lost 8 bases at V and 5 bases at J; junction bases unmatched: 10. Looked up from germline, CDR1 is SGHRS and CDR2 is YFSETQ. This CDR3 has 13 amino acids. CDR3 nucleotide sequence: TGCGCCAGTAGGGACAGCCCAAACAACGAGCAGTACTTC. Protein sequence: CASRDSPNNEQYF.

As concerns this clone: Given a much more abundant clone one base away, this may be a read error. At the DNA level, this CDR3 is encoded by other sequences in the same sample as well. The DNA for the CDR3 is TGTGCCAGCAGCCTGACAGGGAATAATCAGCCCCAGCACTTT. It translates to CASSLTGNNQPQHF. The chain combines TRBV28 with TRBJ1-5; 7 bases are shared with TRBD1. There are 14 residues in the CDR3. CDR1 is MDHEN, CDR2 SYDVKM, per germline.

This clone has a single count. The chain has TRBV30 and TRBJ1-2, with TRBD1 matching 7 bases. The CDR3 sequence is 16 residues long. J gave up 7 bases and V 4 bases, and 18 bases lay outside the gene matches. Per germline, CDR1 GTSNPN and CDR2 SVGIG (reference sequence). Here the CDR3 reads CAWKAPGTAPAGGYTF. CDR3 coding DNA: TGTGCCTGGAAGGCCCCTGGGACAGCCCCTGCCGGTGGCTACACCTTC.